One TCR beta chain is described in this entry. No antigen is known for it. This record belongs to a study of identical twins. A universal primer site was created by template switching, with the cDNA bearing unique molecular identifiers. One entry per CDR3 protein results from TCRdb running MiXCR on the 5' RACE reads. Of fewer than 250,000 distinct CDR3 sequences in the sample, roughly 7% were seen once. Whole-study results and caveats: Where out-of-frame alpha sequences were twin-shared, they showed excess low generation probability.

The ends lost 5 bases at V and 3 bases at J; junction bases unmatched: 3. This CDR3 region has 14 residues. Germline loops: CDR1 KGHDR, CDR2 SFDVKD. This same sample was also part of a study on yellow fever vaccine responses in identical twins. That study adds: Twins reportedly mounted vaccine T cell responses that seemed partly convergent, partly personalized.

The rearrangement joins TRBV24-1 to TRBJ2-1, with TRBD2 identical over 7 bases. Specimen: memory (CD45RO+) T cells sorted from blood. The TCR sequence derives from a woman aged 18-30 years in good health. CDR3 loop: CATSALADYNEQFF. The DNA for the CDR3 is TGTGCCACCAGTGCGCTAGCGGACTACAATGAGCAGTTCTTC.